This T cell receptor (beta chain) was sequenced for a study of OX40 agonist ivuxolimab in advanced cancers. Libraries were prepared by immunoSEQ multiplex PCR; TCRdb keeps only in-frame clonotypes and omits some of them. The data contain tens of thousands of clones, less than 95% of them singletons. As concerns this clone: Its target is not known.

Study conclusions and caveats: Researchers report that CD8+ T cells had, on average, more expanded clones than CD4+. Specificity for antigen went undetermined in the expanded peripheral T cells.

In germline, CDR1 is SGDLS, CDR2 YYNGEE. V was pared by 0 bases and J by 7 bases, with 11 bases between. The CDR3 spans 15 residues. The input for sequencing was CD4+ or CD8+ T cells sorted from blood, taken in a trial of the OX40 agonist ivuxolimab. This TCR came from an adult with an advanced solid tumor such as melanoma, head and neck, liver or kidney cancer. The chain uses TRBV9 and TRBJ1-6, with D possibly TRBD1 on 5 matching bases. The CDR3 nucleotides are TGTGCCAGCAGCGTAGACGGGGGGAACAATTCACCCCTCCACTTT. It is translated as CASSVDGGNNSPLHF.